This TCR beta chain was documented in a study of T cells in Graves' hyperthyroidism and ophthalmopathy. This CDR3 comprises 13 residues. The V gene's germline CDR1 is LNHDA and CDR2 SQIVND (reference sequence). Trimming removed 0 bases at V and 9 bases at J, with 9 bases between. TCR beta CDR3 regions were amplified from RNA. The HTBI primer set drove a first-round RT-PCR of the TCR CDR3. TCRdb reanalysed the multiplex PCR reads using MiXCR and keeps one entry per CDR3 protein. This table holds 500,000 to 600,000 distinct CDR3 sequences, nearly 20% found once. This receptor was obtained from a man aged 35-49 years with Graves' ophthalmopathy. V usage is TRBV19 and J usage is TRBJ1-5; D unclear. What was sequenced was blood. CDR3 in DNA: TGTGCCAGTAGTATAGATAGCCGGCCGCCCCAGCATTTT. The encoded protein is CASSIDSRPPQHF.